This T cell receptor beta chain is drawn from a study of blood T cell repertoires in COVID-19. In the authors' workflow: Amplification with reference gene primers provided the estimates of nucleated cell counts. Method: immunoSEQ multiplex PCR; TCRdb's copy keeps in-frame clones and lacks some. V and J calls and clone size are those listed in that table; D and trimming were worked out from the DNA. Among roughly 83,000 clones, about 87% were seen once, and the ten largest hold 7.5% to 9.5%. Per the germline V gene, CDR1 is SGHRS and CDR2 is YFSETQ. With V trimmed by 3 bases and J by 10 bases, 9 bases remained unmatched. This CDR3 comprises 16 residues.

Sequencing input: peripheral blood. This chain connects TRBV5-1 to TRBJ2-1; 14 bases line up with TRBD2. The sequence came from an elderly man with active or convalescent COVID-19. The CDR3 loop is CASSSLTSGRAGEQFF. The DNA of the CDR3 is TGCGCCAGCAGCTCATTGACTAGCGGGAGGGCCGGCGAGCAGTTCTTC.